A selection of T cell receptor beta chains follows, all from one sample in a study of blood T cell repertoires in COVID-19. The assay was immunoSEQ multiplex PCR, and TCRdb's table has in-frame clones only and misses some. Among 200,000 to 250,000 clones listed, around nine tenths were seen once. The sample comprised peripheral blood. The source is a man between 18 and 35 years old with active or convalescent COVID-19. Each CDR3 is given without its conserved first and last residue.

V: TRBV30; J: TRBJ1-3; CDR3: AWTRTETGNTIY
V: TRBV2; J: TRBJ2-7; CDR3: ASSRAGGPYEQY
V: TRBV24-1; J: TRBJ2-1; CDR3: ATSALGTTTYNEQF
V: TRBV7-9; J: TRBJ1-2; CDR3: ASSLGQGGNGYT
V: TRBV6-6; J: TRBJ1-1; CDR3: ASSYTDSPEAF
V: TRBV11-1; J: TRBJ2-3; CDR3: ASSELAGAADTQY
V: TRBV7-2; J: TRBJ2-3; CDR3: ASSLGLNTNTQY
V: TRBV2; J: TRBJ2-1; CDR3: ASADGGIYNEQF
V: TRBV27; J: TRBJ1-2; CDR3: ASRRRGIANYGYT
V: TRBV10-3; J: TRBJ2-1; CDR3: AISESSGTGGGFYNEQF
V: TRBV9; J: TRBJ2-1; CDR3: ASSSRSGSYNEQF
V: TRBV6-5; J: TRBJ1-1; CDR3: ASVTPGFTEAF
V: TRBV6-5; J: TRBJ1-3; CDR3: ASSWTVSGNTIY